The rows below give T cell receptor beta chains drawn from one sample of a study of T-cell reconstitution after alpha-beta-depleted transplantation in children. TCRdb ran MiXCR on the PCR reads and lists one entry per CDR3 protein. This sample has around 700,000 distinct CDR3 sequences, with around 13% found just once. This sample comprised PBMCs, obtained before TCRalphabeta/CD19-depleted stem cell transplant. The receptors come from a girl aged 2 to 9 with congenital amegakaryocytic thrombocytopenia, due to receive a stem cell transplant. The CDR3 runs from the conserved cysteine through the conserved F or W. Each record gives: D gene, clone size, V gene, J gene, CDR3 DNA, CDR3 protein. D genes are given only for firm matches. Clone size is stated in some rows and not others, as once, few, many or a class when expanded.

d_call: TRBD2
clone_size: many
v_call: TRBV10-3
j_call: TRBJ2-5
cdr3_nt: TGTGCCATCAGTGAGTCGATGGGAGGGGAACAAGAGACCCAGTACTTC
cdr3_aa: CAISESMGGEQETQYF

d_call: .
clone_size: many
v_call: TRBV5-5
j_call: TRBJ1-2
cdr3_nt: TGTGCCGGACGCAGGGAAATCACTAACTATGGCTACACCTTC
cdr3_aa: CAGRREITNYGYTF

d_call: TRBD2
clone_size: .
v_call: TRBV20-1
j_call: TRBJ2-1
cdr3_nt: TGCAGTGCTCGGGAGGGACGAACCTACAATGAGCAGTTCTTC
cdr3_aa: CSAREGRTYNEQFF

d_call: TRBD2
clone_size: many
v_call: TRBV5-1
j_call: TRBJ2-1
cdr3_nt: TGCGCCAGCTCCGATAGCGGGCTCTCCTACAATGAGCAGTTCTTC
cdr3_aa: CASSDSGLSYNEQFF

d_call: .
clone_size: many
v_call: TRBV7-9
j_call: TRBJ2-1
cdr3_nt: TGTGCCAGCAGCTTATCCCCCCAGGGCCGCTACAATGAGCAGTTCTTC
cdr3_aa: CASSLSPQGRYNEQFF

d_call: .
clone_size: .
v_call: TRBV5-8
j_call: TRBJ2-7
cdr3_nt: TGTGCCAGCAGCTTGGCCGGGATCCTCGAGCAGTACTTC
cdr3_aa: CASSLAGILEQYF

d_call: TRBD2
clone_size: many
v_call: TRBV7-2
j_call: TRBJ2-1
cdr3_nt: TGTGCCAGCAGCTTAGTAGCGGGAGCGGTTGATGAGCAGTTCTTC
cdr3_aa: CASSLVAGAVDEQFF

d_call: .
clone_size: many
v_call: TRBV10-3
j_call: TRBJ2-5
cdr3_nt: TGTGCCATCAGCGGAAGCCAAGAGACCCAGTACTTC
cdr3_aa: CAISGSQETQYF

d_call: .
clone_size: many
v_call: TRBV5-8
j_call: TRBJ2-3
cdr3_nt: TGTGCCAGCAGCGCCGGGGGCGGGAGTGCAGATACGCAGTATTTT
cdr3_aa: CASSAGGGSADTQYF

d_call: TRBD1
clone_size: many
v_call: TRBV12-3/TRBV12-4
j_call: TRBJ1-6
cdr3_nt: TGTGCCAGCAGTTCGAGTGACAGGGGGGACTCACCCCTCCACTTT
cdr3_aa: CASSSSDRGDSPLHF

d_call: .
clone_size: many
v_call: TRBV5-1
j_call: TRBJ1-1
cdr3_nt: TGCGCCAGCAGTTCCCCGGTCGGGACTATGAACACTGAAGCTTTCTTT
cdr3_aa: CASSSPVGTMNTEAFF

d_call: TRBD1
clone_size: many
v_call: TRBV7-8
j_call: TRBJ2-7
cdr3_nt: TGTGCCAGCAGCCTCGACAGGGAAGACCAGTACTTC
cdr3_aa: CASSLDREDQYF

d_call: .
clone_size: .
v_call: TRBV9
j_call: TRBJ2-3
cdr3_nt: TGTGCCAGCAGACCTCTTAGCGGAGGGGCCACAGATTCGCAGTATTTT
cdr3_aa: CASRPLSGGATDSQYF

d_call: .
clone_size: many
v_call: TRBV20-1
j_call: TRBJ2-2
cdr3_nt: TGCAGTGCTAGACTCCTCGGGGTCAGGCACACCGGGGAGCTGTTTTTT
cdr3_aa: CSARLLGVRHTGELFF

d_call: .
clone_size: .
v_call: TRBV15
j_call: TRBJ2-5
cdr3_nt: TGTGCCACCAGCAGAGATTTGAGGGGCGTAAGCGAGACCCAGTACTTC
cdr3_aa: CATSRDLRGVSETQYF

d_call: .
clone_size: many
v_call: TRBV5-1
j_call: TRBJ2-3
cdr3_nt: TGCGCCAGCAGCTTGGGACAGTTCACAGATACGCAGTATTTT
cdr3_aa: CASSLGQFTDTQYF

d_call: TRBD1
clone_size: many
v_call: TRBV7-9
j_call: TRBJ2-7
cdr3_nt: TGTGCCAGCAGCTTAGCGTACGGACAGGGAACCTACGAGCAGTACTTC
cdr3_aa: CASSLAYGQGTYEQYF

d_call: .
clone_size: few
v_call: TRBV7-9
j_call: TRBJ2-1
cdr3_nt: TGTGCCAGCAATGGTGTTGGAGGGCCGAGCTCCTACAATGAGCAGTTCTTC
cdr3_aa: CASNGVGGPSSYNEQFF

d_call: TRBD2
clone_size: .
v_call: TRBV3-1
j_call: TRBJ2-1
cdr3_nt: TGTGCCTGCAGTTTAATAGTACTAGCGGGAAGAAAATACAATGAGCAGTTCTTC
cdr3_aa: CACSLIVLAGRKYNEQFF

d_call: TRBD1
clone_size: many
v_call: TRBV7-9
j_call: TRBJ2-7
cdr3_nt: TGTGCCAGCAGCGGAACCGGGACAGATTCCTACGAGCAGTACTTC
cdr3_aa: CASSGTGTDSYEQYF

d_call: .
clone_size: many
v_call: TRBV10-2
j_call: TRBJ2-2
cdr3_nt: TGCGCCAGCAGTGAGACAAGACTCACCGGGGAGCTGTTTTTT
cdr3_aa: CASSETRLTGELFF

d_call: .
clone_size: many
v_call: TRBV7-8
j_call: TRBJ2-2
cdr3_nt: TGTGCCAGCAGCTTCAGGGGTTGGGCCGGGGAGCTGTTTTTT
cdr3_aa: CASSFRGWAGELFF

d_call: TRBD2
clone_size: .
v_call: TRBV20-1
j_call: TRBJ2-1
cdr3_nt: TGCAGTGCTAGAGTAAGCGGGAGGGCCCTAAACCCTAGCAATGAGCAGTTCTTC
cdr3_aa: CSARVSGRALNPSNEQFF

d_call: TRBD1
clone_size: .
v_call: TRBV5-1
j_call: TRBJ2-7
cdr3_nt: TGCGCCAGCAGCTCAGCACAGCGACAGGGCGACCCGATAAGCTCCTACGAGCAGTACTTC
cdr3_aa: CASSSAQRQGDPISSYEQYF

d_call: TRBD2
clone_size: many
v_call: TRBV12-3/TRBV12-4
j_call: TRBJ2-1
cdr3_nt: TGTGCCAGCAGTTTAGTAGCGGGAGCGAACTATGAGCAGTTCTTC
cdr3_aa: CASSLVAGANYEQFF

d_call: TRBD2
clone_size: .
v_call: TRBV7-3
j_call: TRBJ2-1
cdr3_nt: TGTGCCAGCAGCTTGATACTAGCGGGAGTGGGTGAGCAGTTCTTC
cdr3_aa: CASSLILAGVGEQFF

d_call: .
clone_size: few
v_call: TRBV12-3/TRBV12-4
j_call: TRBJ2-5
cdr3_nt: TGTGCCAGCACTTCTTACACGTCTGGGGAGACCCAGTACTTC
cdr3_aa: CASTSYTSGETQYF

d_call: .
clone_size: .
v_call: TRBV15
j_call: TRBJ2-1
cdr3_nt: TGTGCCACCAGCCCAATCCTGAGGGGGATAGGCGATGAGCAGTTCTTC
cdr3_aa: CATSPILRGIGDEQFF

d_call: TRBD2
clone_size: few
v_call: TRBV5-1
j_call: TRBJ2-2
cdr3_nt: TGCGCCAGCAGCCAAGGCCGCGGGAGTGGGATCACCGGGGAGCTGTTTTTT
cdr3_aa: CASSQGRGSGITGELFF

d_call: .
clone_size: many
v_call: TRBV5-1
j_call: TRBJ1-4
cdr3_nt: TGCGCCAGCAGACCAAGCCGCTCGGGCAGCTCCTCGGAAAAACTGTTTTTT
cdr3_aa: CASRPSRSGSSSEKLFF

d_call: TRBD2
clone_size: .
v_call: TRBV20-1
j_call: TRBJ2-1
cdr3_nt: TGCAGTGCTTATCCTGGACTAGACGGTTCTGAGCAGTTCTTC
cdr3_aa: CSAYPGLDGSEQFF

d_call: .
clone_size: few
v_call: TRBV5-1
j_call: TRBJ2-2
cdr3_nt: TGCGCCAGCAGTCCATCCCGGGTTTTAGAGGCCGGGGAGCTGTTTTTT
cdr3_aa: CASSPSRVLEAGELFF

d_call: .
clone_size: .
v_call: TRBV5-1
j_call: TRBJ2-7
cdr3_nt: TGCGCCAGCAGCTTGGCATTGGACTATTCCTACGAGCAGTACTTC
cdr3_aa: CASSLALDYSYEQYF

d_call: .
clone_size: .
v_call: TRBV12-3/TRBV12-4
j_call: TRBJ2-2
cdr3_nt: TGTGCCAGCAGTTACGGGGTGCTGTTTTTT
cdr3_aa: CASSYGVLFF

d_call: .
clone_size: many
v_call: TRBV29-1
j_call: TRBJ1-1
cdr3_nt: TGCAGCGTTGACTACAGCATGAACACTGAAGCTTTCTTT
cdr3_aa: CSVDYSMNTEAFF

d_call: TRBD2
clone_size: .
v_call: TRBV7-8
j_call: TRBJ2-2
cdr3_nt: TGTGCCAGCAGCTTAGGTTTAGGACTAGCGGACACCGGGGAGCTGTTTTTT
cdr3_aa: CASSLGLGLADTGELFF

d_call: .
clone_size: many
v_call: TRBV20-1
j_call: TRBJ2-3
cdr3_nt: TGCAGTGCTAGTCTGATGAGGGCAGATACGCAGTATTTT
cdr3_aa: CSASLMRADTQYF

d_call: .
clone_size: many
v_call: TRBV20-1
j_call: TRBJ2-1
cdr3_nt: TGCAGTGCTAGAGAGGGTGAGCAGTTCTTC
cdr3_aa: CSAREGEQFF

d_call: TRBD2
clone_size: many
v_call: TRBV5-1
j_call: TRBJ2-1
cdr3_nt: TGCGCCAGCAGCTTGGTAGCGGGAGATTTATATGAGCAGTTCTTC
cdr3_aa: CASSLVAGDLYEQFF

d_call: TRBD2
clone_size: many
v_call: TRBV5-4
j_call: TRBJ2-3
cdr3_nt: TGTGCCAGCGGGATGCGGACTAGCGGGAAGGATACGCAGTATTTT
cdr3_aa: CASGMRTSGKDTQYF

d_call: .
clone_size: many
v_call: TRBV5-1
j_call: TRBJ2-7
cdr3_nt: TGCGCCAGCAGCTTGGAATTGCCAGTAAGCGAGCAGTACTTC
cdr3_aa: CASSLELPVSEQYF

d_call: TRBD2
clone_size: many
v_call: TRBV7-8
j_call: TRBJ2-1
cdr3_nt: TGTGCCAGCAGACGAACTAGCGGTAGCTCCTACAATGAGCAGTTCTTC
cdr3_aa: CASRRTSGSSYNEQFF